These 14 T cell receptor beta chains came from one sample sequenced in a study of CD8 T cells in ankylosing spondylitis. TCRdb processed the 5' RACE reads anew with MiXCR; each CDR3 protein has one entry. This sample has some 37,000 distinct CDR3 sequences, with over 10% found just once. Sequencing used synovial fluid, either unsorted or a sorted T cell fraction (not recorded which). These receptors all stem from a male donor with ankylosing spondylitis.

This clonotype was counted between two and nine times. The chain couples TRBV7-6 to TRBJ2-7; 8 nucleotides line up with TRBD1. The CDR3 runs 14 residues. Germline V gene data show CDR1 as SGHVS and CDR2 as FNYEAQ. J lost 5 bases, V lost 2 bases, and 5 bases had no gene match. CDR3 sequence reads: CASSLYDRGHEQYF. The CDR3 coding sequence is TGTGCCAGCAGCTTATACGACAGGGGTCACGAGCAGTACTTC.

At least ten counts were recorded for this clonotype. The rearrangement joins TRBV7-9 to TRBJ1-6; a weak D match, TRBD1 (5 bases). This CDR3 has 14 residues. Germline CDR1 is SEHNR and CDR2 is FQNEAQ (reference sequence). V shed 3 bases and J shed 9 bases, with 12 bases lying between them. The CDR3 is CASSFSDSFSPLHF. The CDR3 bases are TGTGCCAGCAGCTTTTCCGACAGCTTTTCACCCCTCCACTTT.

Many counts were recorded for this clonotype. The genes are TRBV7-3 and TRBJ2-2; 13 bases agree with TRBD2. J lost 1 base, V lost 0 bases, and 8 bases had no gene match. This CDR3 is built from 20 residues. Germline V CDR1 and CDR2: SGHTA, FQGTGA. The CDR3 reads CASSLTGLAGALKNTGELFF. The CDR3 DNA sequence: TGTGCCAGCAGCTTAACCGGACTAGCGGGGGCCCTAAAGAACACCGGGGAGCTGTTTTTT. Looking up the rest from reference TRBV7-3 and TRBJ2-2 gives the full variable domain: GAGVSQTPSNKVTEKGKYVELRCDPISGHTALYWYRQSLGQGPEFLIYFQGTGAADDSGLPNDRFFAVRPEGSVSTLKIQRTERGDSAVYLCASSLTGLAGALKNTGELFFGEGSRLTVL.

The table lists this clonotype with a few counts. The chain has TRBV4-3 and TRBJ2-1, with 11 bases fitting TRBD2. V was clipped by 0 bases and J by 9 bases; unmatched bases: 7. Germline loops: CDR1 LGHNA, CDR2 YSLEER. The CDR3 has 16 residues. The CDR3 nucleotides are TGCGCCAGCAGCCAAGATATAGCGGGAGGGTTCGCTGAGCAGTTCTTC. As protein: CASSQDIAGGFAEQFF.

This clonotype was seen only a few times. This chain joins TRBV7-9 and TRBJ2-7, with D possibly TRBD1 on 5 matching bases. This CDR3 has 13 amino acids. In germline, CDR1 is SEHNR, CDR2 FQNEAQ (reference sequence). V was shortened by 4 bases and J by 3 bases, with 10 bases between the two germline ends. The CDR3 here is CASSWSTVYEQYF. CDR3 sequence (DNA): TGTGCCAGCAGCTGGTCGACAGTCTACGAGCAGTACTTC. Based on the CDR3 plus reference TRBV7-9 and TRBJ2-7, the full variable domain is DTGVSQNPRHKITKRGQNVTFRCDPISEHNRLYWYRQTLGQGPEFLTYFQNEAQLEKSRLLSDRFSAERPKGSFSTLEIQRTEQGDSAMYLCASSWSTVYEQYFGPGTRLTVT.

The chain combines TRBV7-6 with TRBJ2-3, with D unresolved. V lost 0 bases to trimming and J lost 4 bases, with 8 bases between them. This CDR3 has 14 residues. CDR1 is SGHVS and CDR2 is FNYEAQ in the germline V gene. The CDR3 protein is CASSLALRADTQYF. CDR3 coding DNA: TGTGCCAGCAGCTTAGCCCTAAGAGCAGATACGCAGTATTTT.

The table lists this clonotype with a few counts. J is TRBJ2-3 and V is TRBV6-1; TRBD2 matches 9 bases. The CDR3 runs to 15 residues. V lost 4 bases and J lost 4; bases outside the gene matches: 6. Germline V gene data show CDR1 as MNHNS and CDR2 as SASEGT. This CDR3 is CASSVSGSAADTQYF. CDR3 in DNA: TGTGCCAGCAGTGTTAGCGGGAGCGCGGCAGATACGCAGTATTTT.

This clonotype was observed at least ten times. The chain is built from TRBV7-9 and TRBJ2-7; the D gene is possibly TRBD1 (6 bases). CDR1 and CDR2 from the germline V gene are SEHNR and FQNEAQ (reference sequence). The CDR3 contains 14 residues. The V and J ends lost 4 bases and 0 bases respectively, with 10 bases between them. The CDR3 DNA reads TGTGCCAGCAGCTCGGGACATAGCTCCTACGAGCAGTACTTC. It specifies CASSSGHSSYEQYF.

Comment on this clonotype: Possible read error: a much larger clone is one base away. The rearrangement uses TRBV5-6 and TRBJ2-1; 8 bases fit TRBD2. CDR1 is SGHDT, CDR2 YYEEEE, per germline. The CDR3 contains 20 residues. Here the CDR3 DNA reads TGTGCCAGCGGCTTGGGGTCGAGGGGAGCGGGAGTTAAATTTTGGGATGAGCAGTTCTTC. Protein product: CASGLGSRGAGVKFWDEQFF.

This clonotype was recorded a few times. The CDR3 is CASSYSEGDTEAFF. The CDR3, as DNA: TGTGCCAGCAGTTACTCGGAGGGGGACACTGAAGCTTTCTTT. The V call is TRBV6-5, the J call TRBJ1-1; tentative D call: TRBD1 (6 bases). Germline V gives CDR1 MNHEY, CDR2 SVGAGI. V was cut by 0 bases and J by 3 bases, with 8 bases left in between. The CDR3 has 14 residues.

In its sample, this clonotype was seen many times. The chain couples TRBV11-2 to TRBJ2-7; 8 nucleotides match TRBD1. Unmatched junction bases numbered 9, after V lost 5 bases and J lost 0 bases. CDR1 SGHAT and CDR2 FQNNGV come from the germline V gene. CDR3 length equals 16 residues. CDR3 in DNA: TGTGCCAGCAGCCCTTATAGACAGGGGTACTCCTACGAGCAGTACTTC. Protein: CASSPYRQGYSYEQYF.

This clonotype showed up many times. V is TRBV28 and J is TRBJ1-5; 7 nucleotides line up with TRBD1. V shed 3 bases, J shed 4 bases, and the junction held 3 bases outside the gene matches. This CDR3 is built from 14 residues. In germline, CDR1 is MDHEN, CDR2 SYDVKM. CDR3 sequence (DNA): TGTGCCAGCAGTTTGGGGACAGAAAATCAGCCCCAGCATTTT. Translated: CASSLGTENQPQHF.

This clonotype turned up a few times. The CDR3 sequence: CASSSPWTSTYSTDTQYF. Written as DNA, the CDR3 is TGTGCCAGCAGTTCTCCGTGGACTAGCACTTATAGCACAGATACGCAGTATTTT. The rearrangement joins TRBV27 to TRBJ2-3, with 8 bases identical to TRBD2. V dropped 4 bases and J dropped 0; count of bases not matched to a gene: 12. Germline CDR1 is MNHEY and CDR2 is SMNVEV (reference sequence). CDR3 length equals 18 residues.

V is TRBV15 and J is TRBJ2-2; either TRBD1 or TRBD2 may fit D (5 bases each). The germline CDR1 and CDR2 sequences are LNHNV and YYDKDF (reference sequence). The V and J ends lost 1 base and 5 bases respectively, with 20 bases between them. The CDR3 extends over 18 amino acids. CDR3 region: CATSRGGTDTLVTGELFF. CDR3 nucleotide sequence: TGTGCCACCAGCAGAGGGGGGACGGATACCCTCGTAACCGGGGAGCTGTTTTTT. The complete variable domain, with remaining parts taken from reference TRBV15 and TRBJ2-2, reads DAMVIQNPRYQVTQFGKPVTLSCSQTLNHNVMYWYQQKSSQAPKLLFHYYDKDFNNEADTPDNFQSRRPNTSFCFLDIRSPGLGDTAMYLCATSRGGTDTLVTGELFFGEGSRLTVL.